This TCR beta chain is drawn from a study of vaccination and CD4 T cells after COVID-19. In the study overall: Cells received overlapping spike peptides from SARS-CoV-2, HCoV-NL63, HCoV-OC43 and HCoV-229E as stimulation.

Documented treatment: roughly 10-day PBMC culture with coronavirus spike peptide pools or control peptides (ViraFEST assay). CDR3 length equals 17 residues. The germline CDR1 and CDR2 sequences are MDHEN and SYDVKM. Trimming pared 10 bases from V and 4 bases from J, leaving 26 bases between. As to this clonotype: Its target is unknown.

Findings of the study overall: Counts of SARS-CoV-2-reactive clonotypes had a median that went from roughly 22 to 38, a nonsignificant change.

The Oncomine TCR Beta short-read assay generated sequence data from the DNA of cultured CD4+ T cells. Using its own MiXCR run on the PCR reads, TCRdb lists one record per CDR3 protein. The sample carries about 17,000 distinct CDR3 sequences, 40% to 55% recorded once. The input for sequencing was CD4+ T cells from blood, cultured in vitro, taken before SARS-CoV-2 vaccination. J is TRBJ1-5 and V is TRBV28, with D possibly TRBD1 on 6 matching bases. The TCR sequence derives from a human donor who received a COVID-19 vaccine. The CDR3 DNA reads TGTGCCATCAGCCTGTCCGTACTTACAGGGCTTAATCAGCCCCAGCATTTT. Its translation is CAISLSVLTGLNQPQHF. The full variable domain, in which reference TRBV28 and TRBJ1-5 provide the parts outside the CDR3, is DVKVTQSSRYLVKRTGEKVFLECVQDMDHENMFWYRQDPGLGLRLIYFSYDVKMKEKGDIPEGYSVSREKKERFSLILESASTNQTSMYLCAISLSVLTGLNQPQHFGDGTRLSIL.